The rows below give T cell receptor beta chains drawn from one sample of a study of identical twins. A single record per CDR3 protein comes from TCRdb applying MiXCR to the 5' RACE reads. This table has 250,000 to 300,000 distinct CDR3 sequences, around 8.3% appearing once. These data also featured in a second study, about yellow fever vaccine responses in identical twins.

The sequencing input was CD8+ T cells sorted from blood. The receptors stem from a young woman in good health. Each CDR3 is given with its conserved first and last residue. A D gene is named only where the DNA matches it firmly. Rows may omit the clone size; those that give it use once, few, many or a size class.

CDR3	DNA	V	size	D	J
CASSLDPPGLAVVDTQYF	TGTGCCAGCAGCTTAGACCCACCGGGACTAGCTGTGGTAGATACGCAGTATTTT	TRBV11-2	-	TRBD2	TRBJ2-3
CASSLAGTDNEQFF	TGTGCCAGCAGTTTGGCCGGAACGGACAATGAGCAGTTCTTC	TRBV12-3/TRBV12-4	-	-	TRBJ2-1
CASSPGTVQDAGELFF	TGTGCCAGCAGTCCGGGGACAGTTCAAGACGCCGGGGAGCTGTTTTTT	TRBV27	-	TRBD1	TRBJ2-2
CAISPSGTSGKNYEQYF	TGTGCCATCAGCCCCTCAGGAACTAGCGGGAAGAACTACGAGCAGTACTTC	TRBV10-3	few	TRBD2	TRBJ2-7
CASSPQLGAGAYNEQFF	TGCGCCAGCAGCCCCCAGCTGGGGGCGGGGGCCTACAATGAGCAGTTCTTC	TRBV4-1	-	-	TRBJ2-1
CAISTMAAGELFF	TGTGCCATCAGTACCATGGCCGCCGGGGAGCTGTTTTTT	TRBV10-3	-	-	TRBJ2-2
CASSLGQGAVNYGYTF	TGCGCCAGCAGCTTGGGACAGGGGGCTGTAAACTATGGCTACACCTTC	TRBV5-1	few	TRBD1	TRBJ1-2
CASSRIGGASGYTF	TGTGCCAGCAGCCGGATTGGGGGGGCGAGTGGCTACACCTTC	TRBV25-1	few	-	TRBJ1-2
CASSERTGGTDTQYF	TGTGCCAGCAGTGAAAGGACAGGGGGAACAGATACGCAGTATTTT	TRBV6-4	-	TRBD1	TRBJ2-3
CASSLGTGDTYEQYF	TGTGCCAGCAGCTTAGGGACAGGAGATACATACGAGCAGTACTTC	TRBV7-9	many	TRBD1	TRBJ2-7
CASSTDRTDTQYF	TGCGCCAGCAGCACTGACAGGACAGATACGCAGTATTTT	TRBV5-1	-	-	TRBJ2-3
CSAPGREYQETQYF	TGCAGTGCGCCCGGCAGGGAGTACCAAGAGACCCAGTACTTC	TRBV20-1	-	-	TRBJ2-5
CASSAVRSTDTQYF	TGTGCCAGCTCCGCGGTGCGGAGCACAGATACGCAGTATTTT	TRBV7-2	few	-	TRBJ2-3
CASSYYGGHNEQFF	TGTGCCAGCAGTTACTACGGGGGGCACAATGAGCAGTTCTTC	TRBV6-5	-	-	TRBJ2-1
CASMGVGETQYF	TGTGCCAGTATGGGAGTTGGAGAGACCCAGTACTTC	TRBV12-3/TRBV12-4	few	-	TRBJ2-5
CASSQGAGYEQFF	TGCGCCAGCAGCCAAGGGGCCGGATATGAGCAGTTCTTC	TRBV4-3	few	-	TRBJ2-1